The rows below give T cell receptor beta chains drawn from one sample of a study of blood T cells in healthy people across ages. TCRdb fed the 5' RACE reads into MiXCR, producing one record per CDR3 protein. The sample includes about 2 million distinct CDR3 sequences, roughly 52% of them seen just once. The sequenced sample consisted of blood. Receptors were obtained from a middle-aged woman in good health. The CDR3 runs from the conserved cysteine through the conserved F or W. A D gene is named only where the DNA matches it firmly. Size values are once, few and many counts, or a class for expanded clones, and some rows have none.

j_call: TRBJ2-5
v_call: TRBV7-2
d_call: TRBD1
clone_size: few
cdr3_nt: TGTGCCAGCAGCTTAGTGGGACAGGCCCAAGAGACCCAGTACTTC
cdr3_aa: CASSLVGQAQETQYF

j_call: TRBJ1-2
v_call: TRBV6-6
d_call: .
clone_size: .
cdr3_nt: TGTGCCAGCAGTATTCTGGGAGGCTACACCTTC
cdr3_aa: CASSILGGYTF

j_call: TRBJ2-7
v_call: TRBV28
d_call: .
clone_size: .
cdr3_nt: TGTGCCAGCAGAAATGCCTGGGGAACCTACGAGCAGTACTTC
cdr3_aa: CASRNAWGTYEQYF

j_call: TRBJ2-1
v_call: TRBV24-1
d_call: .
clone_size: .
cdr3_nt: TGTGCCACCAGTGATTTCGAGGGGCCCCCCTACAATGAGCAGTTCTTC
cdr3_aa: CATSDFEGPPYNEQFF

j_call: TRBJ2-3
v_call: TRBV29-1
d_call: .
clone_size: few
cdr3_nt: TGCAGCGTTGATCAGGGGAACACAGATACGCAGTATTTT
cdr3_aa: CSVDQGNTDTQYF

j_call: TRBJ2-5
v_call: TRBV29-1
d_call: .
clone_size: .
cdr3_nt: TGCAGCGTTGGAAGTAGCCGGGTCCAAGAGACCCAGTACTTC
cdr3_aa: CSVGSSRVQETQYF

j_call: TRBJ1-2
v_call: TRBV7-2
d_call: TRBD1
clone_size: few
cdr3_nt: TGTGCCAGCAGCTTAGACAGGGGGCCGGAAACGGCTAACACCTTC
cdr3_aa: CASSLDRGPETANTF

j_call: TRBJ2-1
v_call: TRBV9
d_call: .
clone_size: .
cdr3_nt: TGTGCCAGCAGCGTAGCCGCCAGGGGGGGAAAAAATGAGCAGTTCTTC
cdr3_aa: CASSVAARGGKNEQFF

j_call: TRBJ1-1
v_call: TRBV7-3
d_call: .
clone_size: .
cdr3_nt: TGTGCCAGCAGCCGAATGAGACAGGAGAACACTGAAGCTTTCTTT
cdr3_aa: CASSRMRQENTEAFF

j_call: TRBJ2-1
v_call: TRBV15
d_call: .
clone_size: .
cdr3_nt: TGTGCCACCAGCAGAGATCGGGACAATGAGCAGTTCTTC
cdr3_aa: CATSRDRDNEQFF

j_call: TRBJ2-6
v_call: TRBV6-2/TRBV6-3
d_call: .
clone_size: few
cdr3_nt: TGTGCCAGCAGTTACTCGAGAGGACGGGATGCAGCCAGGCCTGGGGCCAACGTCCTGACTTTC
cdr3_aa: CASSYSRGRDAARPGANVLTF

j_call: TRBJ2-1
v_call: TRBV6-1
d_call: .
clone_size: .
cdr3_nt: TGTGCCAGCTGTACCGCGCAGTACAATGAGCAGTTCTTC
cdr3_aa: CASCTAQYNEQFF

j_call: TRBJ2-3
v_call: TRBV4-3
d_call: TRBD1
clone_size: .
cdr3_nt: TGCGCCAGCAGCCAGCGACAGGGAGATACGCAGTATTTT
cdr3_aa: CASSQRQGDTQYF

j_call: TRBJ2-5
v_call: TRBV7-6
d_call: .
clone_size: .
cdr3_nt: TGTGCCAGCAGTTCACAGGGGACTACAGGCCATGAGCAGTACTTC
cdr3_aa: CASSSQGTTGHEQYF

j_call: TRBJ2-3
v_call: TRBV7-7
d_call: .
clone_size: .
cdr3_nt: TGTGCTAGCAGCTTCCAACAGGGTGATACGCAGTATTTT
cdr3_aa: CASSFQQGDTQYF

j_call: TRBJ2-7
v_call: TRBV20-1
d_call: .
clone_size: .
cdr3_nt: TGCAGTGGGAGCAGCTCCTACGAGCAGTACTTC
cdr3_aa: CSGSSSYEQYF

j_call: TRBJ1-4
v_call: TRBV27
d_call: .
clone_size: .
cdr3_nt: TGTGCCAGCAGTTTCCAGGGACCGGGACGGACAAATGAAAAACTGTTTTTT
cdr3_aa: CASSFQGPGRTNEKLFF

j_call: TRBJ2-3
v_call: TRBV20-1
d_call: .
clone_size: .
cdr3_nt: TGCAGTGCTATCTCCACAGGGACTAGCACAGATACGCAGTATTTT
cdr3_aa: CSAISTGTSTDTQYF

j_call: TRBJ2-1
v_call: TRBV2
d_call: .
clone_size: .
cdr3_nt: TGTGCCAGCACCAATCAATTTTACAATGAGCAGTTCTTC
cdr3_aa: CASTNQFYNEQFF

j_call: TRBJ2-1
v_call: TRBV18
d_call: TRBD1
clone_size: .
cdr3_nt: TGTGCCAGCTCACCCGGGACAGGGAAATATGAGCAGTTCTTC
cdr3_aa: CASSPGTGKYEQFF

j_call: TRBJ1-6
v_call: TRBV7-9
d_call: .
clone_size: .
cdr3_nt: TGTGCCAGCAGCTTAGGTGGCACGCCAAATTCACCCCTCCACTTT
cdr3_aa: CASSLGGTPNSPLHF

j_call: TRBJ2-5
v_call: TRBV7-9
d_call: .
clone_size: few
cdr3_nt: TGTGCCAGCAGCCCGTCACAGTACCAAGAGACCCAGTACTTC
cdr3_aa: CASSPSQYQETQYF

j_call: TRBJ2-5
v_call: TRBV4-2
d_call: TRBD2
clone_size: .
cdr3_nt: TGTGCCAGCAGCCAAGGCGTCAGCGGGGGCCACAGGGCCCAGTACTTC
cdr3_aa: CASSQGVSGGHRAQYF

j_call: TRBJ2-1
v_call: TRBV20-1
d_call: TRBD2
clone_size: .
cdr3_nt: TGCAGTGCTAGAGATTCTGGGCTAGCGGGGGGGCCGGGGAACAATGAGCAGTTCTTC
cdr3_aa: CSARDSGLAGGPGNNEQFF

j_call: TRBJ2-1
v_call: TRBV5-1
d_call: TRBD1
clone_size: .
cdr3_nt: TGCGCCAGCAGCCAAGGACAGGGTAAACTCGATGAGCAGTTCTTC
cdr3_aa: CASSQGQGKLDEQFF

j_call: TRBJ2-7
v_call: TRBV7-9
d_call: TRBD2
clone_size: .
cdr3_nt: TGTGCCAGCAGCTCCCCCGGGACTAAGGACGAGCAGTACTTC
cdr3_aa: CASSSPGTKDEQYF

j_call: TRBJ1-2
v_call: TRBV18
d_call: TRBD1
clone_size: few
cdr3_nt: TGTGCCAGCTCGGTTGGGGACAGCCCCTATGGCTACACCTTC
cdr3_aa: CASSVGDSPYGYTF

j_call: TRBJ2-7
v_call: TRBV7-2
d_call: .
clone_size: .
cdr3_nt: TGTGCCAGCAGCCGAAGAAGGGGGTTCGAGCAGTACTTC
cdr3_aa: CASSRRRGFEQYF

j_call: TRBJ2-3
v_call: TRBV5-1
d_call: .
clone_size: few
cdr3_nt: TGCGCCAGCAGCCCCGGACGTGGGGAAGATACGCAGTATTTT
cdr3_aa: CASSPGRGEDTQYF

j_call: TRBJ2-4
v_call: TRBV6-4
d_call: .
clone_size: .
cdr3_nt: TGTGCCAGCAGTGGTCCGGGACCTAAGTTAGCCAAAAACATTCAGTACTTC
cdr3_aa: CASSGPGPKLAKNIQYF

j_call: TRBJ2-7
v_call: TRBV3-1
d_call: TRBD1
clone_size: few
cdr3_nt: TGTGCCAGCAGCCAAGGCAGGGGGCCGGACGAGCAGTACTTC
cdr3_aa: CASSQGRGPDEQYF

j_call: TRBJ2-3
v_call: TRBV6-2/TRBV6-3
d_call: .
clone_size: once
cdr3_nt: TGTACCAGCAATCTGGGCAGTGCGCAGTATTTT
cdr3_aa: CTSNLGSAQYF

j_call: TRBJ1-2
v_call: TRBV10-3
d_call: .
clone_size: .
cdr3_nt: TGTGCCATCAGTTATACGACAAGGAACTATGGCTACACCTTC
cdr3_aa: CAISYTTRNYGYTF

j_call: TRBJ2-5
v_call: TRBV12-3/TRBV12-4
d_call: .
clone_size: many
cdr3_nt: TGTGCCAGCAGTTTTACCGGGACACTGGAGACCCAGTACTTC
cdr3_aa: CASSFTGTLETQYF